This entry features one TCR beta chain sequence. This entry is derived from a study of shared clonotypes between healthy human individuals. Healthy and HIV-negative, the adult donors had no recent acute infections or vaccinations. Within Nashville, Tennessee resided all donors, each a Caucasian adult. Genomic DNA for unsorted samples, which was extracted with the QIAamp DNA Blood Mini kit, came from around 86 million PBMCs. Trimming cost V 0 bases and J 4 bases, with 7 bases left between them. This CDR3 is 14 amino acids long. CDR1 and CDR2 from the germline V gene are LGHNA and YSLEER. Profiled with immunoSEQ multiplex PCR; TCRdb holds only in-frame clones, not every one. The sample carries over 400,000 clones, over 70% recorded once.

Sequencing input: PBMCs. This receptor was identified in a woman aged 40 to 50 in good health. Some clones in this sample may be carry-over from other donors' samples. This rearrangement joins TRBV4-3 to TRBJ2-1; perhaps TRBD2 as D (6 bases). The CDR3 sequence: CASSQDGGYNEQFF. The CDR3 DNA reads as TGCGCCAGCAGCCAAGATGGAGGGTACAATGAGCAGTTCTTC.